This T cell receptor (beta chain) originates from a study of T cells in Graves' hyperthyroidism and ophthalmopathy. Study at large: The initial diagnosis was the point when peripheral blood was collected, ahead of any treatment. Study-level results: Most thyroid clonotypes expanded above 0.001 appeared in blood too.

The study excluded patients with uncontrolled infection, other autoimmune disease, pregnancy or lactation. The PBMCs studied were ones that came from roughly 11 ml fresh peripheral blood. With regard to this clonotype: Its antigen is unknown.

This CDR3 spans 15 amino acids. After removal of 4 bases from V and 4 bases from J, the junction contained 7 bases not matched to a gene. CDR1 and CDR2 from the germline V gene are SGHVS and FQNEAQ. Authors of the study amplified TCR beta CDR3 regions from RNA transcripts. HTBI primers drove first-round RT-PCR of the TCR CDR3. TCRdb processed the multiplex PCR reads anew with MiXCR; each CDR3 protein has one entry. The sample includes 490,000 or so distinct CDR3 sequences, 15% to 20% of them seen just once. The V gene is TRBV7-8, the J gene TRBJ1-1; 9 bases are shared with TRBD1. Material: blood. This receptor was taken from a man aged 35-49 years with Graves' ophthalmopathy. The DNA of the CDR3 is TGTGCCAGCAGCTCCTTGCCGGGACAGGGCACTGAAGCTTTCTTT. It yields the protein CASSSLPGQGTEAFF.